Listed here are 28 T cell receptor beta chains from one sample, sequenced in a study of spatial heterogeneity in lung cancer. MiXCR, applied by TCRdb to the 5' RACE reads, yields one record per CDR3 protein. The data contain roughly 70,000 distinct CDR3 sequences, nearly 9% of them singletons. Time point in this sample: blood at routine non-recurrence follow-up after resection. The sequenced sample was PBMCs, obtained at follow-up. Every receptor here comes from a female donor with early-stage non-small cell lung cancer.

A few counts support this clonotype. V is TRBV28 and J is TRBJ2-1, with 8 positions matching TRBD2. This CDR3 region has 11 residues. J lost 7 bases, V lost 10 bases, and 3 bases had no gene match. Germline V gives CDR1 MDHEN, CDR2 SYDVKM. The chain's CDR3 is CATRLANEQFF. CDR3 coding DNA: TGTGCCACCCGACTAGCGAATGAGCAGTTCTTC.

This clonotype was counted ten times or more. V gene TRBV19 combines with J gene TRBJ1-5, with D unclear. The germline V gene has CDR1 LNHDA and CDR2 SQIVND (reference sequence). The V and J ends lost 7 bases and 0 bases respectively, with 13 bases between them. The CDR3 has 15 residues. The chain's CDR3 is CASTPPTLSNQPQHF. The CDR3 region has the DNA TGTGCCAGTACCCCCCCGACACTTAGCAATCAGCCCCAGCATTTT. The whole variable domain, filled in from reference TRBV19 and TRBJ1-5, reads DGGITQSPKYLFRKEGQNVTLSCEQNLNHDAMYWYRQDPGQGLRLIYYSQIVNDFQKGDIAEGYSVSREKKESFPLTVTSAQKNPTAFYLCASTPPTLSNQPQHFGDGTRLSIL.

This clonotype was observed at least ten times. The CDR3 region is CSVDKWTSGNEQFF. In DNA, the CDR3 is TGCAGCGTTGATAAGTGGACTAGCGGCAATGAGCAGTTCTTC. The chain couples TRBV29-1 to TRBJ2-1, with 10 bases aligning to TRBD2. The CDR3 consists of 14 residues. The germline CDR1 and CDR2 sequences are SQVTM and ANQGSEA. Trimming removed 3 bases from V and 6 bases from J; junction bases left unmatched: 5.

Many counts were recorded for this clonotype. This rearrangement joins TRBV6-2 or TRBV6-3 to TRBJ2-7; the match to TRBD1 covers 7 bases. The junction had 15 bases not matched to a gene; V was cut back by 2 bases and J by 5 bases. The CDR3 extends over 17 amino acids. Looked up from germline, CDR1 is MNHEY and CDR2 is SVGEGT. CDR3 in amino acids: CASSYPLGQHRGHEQYF. CDR3 coding DNA: TGTGCCAGCAGTTACCCCCTTGGACAGCACAGGGGCCACGAGCAGTACTTC.

The chain carries TRBV5-4 and TRBJ2-3; 7 positions match TRBD2. This CDR3 has 15 residues. V shed 4 bases and J 2 bases; nucleotides not matched to a gene: 7. In germline, CDR1 is SGHNT, CDR2 YYREEE (reference sequence). The CDR3 DNA sequence: TGTGCCAGCAGCCGAGCTAGCGGTTTCACAGATACGCAGTATTTT. It translates to CASSRASGFTDTQYF.

The sample holds many counts of this clonotype. V and J are TRBV11-2 and TRBJ1-1; a weak D match, TRBD1 (6 bases). CDR1 is SGHAT and CDR2 is FQNNGV in the germline V gene. CDR3 length equals 17 residues. Trimming took off 3 bases at V and 4 bases at J, with 21 bases between the two ends. CDR3 sequence: CASSFSGGLEGGTEAFF. In DNA form, the CDR3 reads TGTGCCAGCAGCTTCTCCGGGGGCCTAGAAGGGGGCACTGAAGCTTTCTTT.

This clonotype was counted ten times or more. V gene TRBV11-3 combines with J gene TRBJ2-2; tentatively, D is TRBD1 (5 bases). Germline V CDR1 and CDR2: SGHNT, YENEEA. This CDR3 spans 16 amino acids. The germline V and J ends were trimmed by 1 base and 4 bases, with 13 bases remaining between them. Here the CDR3 DNA reads TGTGCCAGCAGCTTAGTCCCCGGACACTCCACCGGGGAGCTGTTTTTT. It is translated as CASSLVPGHSTGELFF.

This chain connects TRBV3-1 to TRBJ2-3; 7 nucleotides align to TRBD1. CDR1 LGHDT and CDR2 YNNKEL come from the germline V gene (reference sequence). The CDR3 runs 21 residues. J lost 0 bases, V lost 0 bases, and 18 bases had no gene match. The CDR3 sequence: CASSQDHQTIGQAASTDTQYF. The CDR3 coding sequence is TGTGCCAGCAGCCAAGATCATCAGACTATCGGACAGGCCGCTAGCACAGATACGCAGTATTTT.

This clonotype was seen many times. This chain joins TRBV20-1 and TRBJ2-3; D is undetermined. Per germline, CDR1 DFQATT and CDR2 SNEGSKA (reference sequence). The CDR3 is 12 amino acids. Trimming removed 3 bases at V and 5 bases at J, with 9 bases between. Here the CDR3 reads CSASRSEDTQYF. CDR3 coding DNA: TGCAGTGCTAGCCGGAGCGAAGATACGCAGTATTTT.

This clonotype was observed at least ten times. This sequence joins TRBV11-1 and TRBJ1-5; D perhaps matches TRBD1 (5 bases). CDR1 is SGHAT and CDR2 is FQDESV in the germline V gene (reference sequence). With 5 bases removed from V and 5 bases from J, the gap between germline ends came to 10 bases. The CDR3 is 13 residues long. CDR3 sequence: CASSISQDQPQHF. For the CDR3, the DNA is TGTGCCAGCAGCATTTCACAGGATCAGCCCCAGCATTTT. The full variable domain, completed using reference TRBV11-1 and TRBJ1-5, is EAEVAQSPRYKITEKSQAVAFWCDPISGHATLYWYRQILGQGPELLVQFQDESVVDDSQLPKDRFSAERLKGVDSTLKIQPAELGDSAMYLCASSISQDQPQHFGDGTRLSIL.

The CDR3 loop is CASSPGTEVDEQYF. The CDR3 DNA is TGTGCCAGCTCACCCGGGACAGAGGTTGACGAGCAGTACTTC. The J gene is TRBJ2-7, the V gene TRBV18; TRBD1 agrees at 7 bases. The V gene's germline CDR1 is KGHSH and CDR2 LQKENI. This CDR3 region has 14 residues. J was trimmed by 5 bases and V by 3 bases; bases with no gene match: 7.

There are a few counts of this clonotype. This chain links TRBV5-1 with TRBJ2-7; 9 nucleotides agree with TRBD2. In germline, CDR1 is SGHRS, CDR2 YFSETQ. This CDR3 region has 18 residues. V trimming: 3 bases; J trimming: 3 bases; junction bases outside the gene matches: 16. This CDR3 reads CASSSGLGSGSALYEQYF. DNA of the CDR3: TGCGCCAGCAGCTCCGGGCTGGGTAGCGGGAGTGCTCTCTACGAGCAGTACTTC.

The chain employs TRBV29-1 and TRBJ2-1; D is uncertain. The germline CDR1 and CDR2 sequences are SQVTM and ANQGSEA. The CDR3 consists of 12 residues. V was clipped by 8 bases and J by 7 bases, with 15 bases between them. CDR3 sequence reads: CSYSPKRNEQFF. CDR3 DNA: TGCAGCTACAGTCCGAAGAGAAATGAGCAGTTCTTC.

This clonotype turned up a few times. This chain joins TRBV5-1 and TRBJ2-1, with 9 bases identical to TRBD2. J lost 5 bases, V lost 2 bases, and 2 bases had no gene match. This CDR3 is built from 14 residues. Germline V CDR1 and CDR2: SGHRS, YFSETQ. The CDR3 DNA reads as TGCGCCAGCAGCTTAGCGGGAGGTAACAATGAGCAGTTCTTC. Translation gives CASSLAGGNNEQFF.

This clonotype was seen many times. The J gene is TRBJ2-2, the V gene TRBV25-1, with 7 bases lining up with TRBD1. The CDR3 runs to 15 residues. V lost 5 bases, J lost 4 bases, and 7 bases stayed unmatched. CDR1 MGHDK and CDR2 SYGVNS come from the germline V gene. CDR3 loop: CASSPLTGVTGELFF. The CDR3, as DNA: TGTGCCAGCAGTCCACTCACAGGGGTCACCGGGGAGCTGTTTTTT.

This clonotype was seen repeatedly, ten times or more. This chain links TRBV5-5 with TRBJ2-1, with TRBD1 matching 8 bases. From germline, CDR1 is SGHKS and CDR2 YYEKEE (reference sequence). Trimming took 4 bases from V and 6 from J; bases not matched to a gene: 9. The CDR3 contains 15 residues. CDR3: CASSRSGGEVNEQFF. CDR3 bases: TGTGCCAGCAGCAGATCAGGGGGCGAGGTCAATGAGCAGTTCTTC.

This clonotype was seen at least ten times. The chain employs TRBV30 and TRBJ1-2; 8 bases are a match to TRBD1. From germline, CDR1 is GTSNPN and CDR2 SVGIG (reference sequence). The CDR3 runs 15 residues. J lost 6 bases, V lost 0 bases, and 9 bases had no gene match. The CDR3 DNA follows: TGTGCCTGGAGTGTAGGGTGGCAGGGGGCCGATGGCTACACCTTC. It codes for CAWSVGWQGADGYTF.

In its sample, this clonotype was seen many times. CDR3 sequence reads: CASSIDRENTEAFF. The CDR3 DNA follows: TGTGCCAGCAGCATAGACAGAGAGAACACTGAAGCTTTCTTT. This chain links TRBV28 with TRBJ1-1; possibly TRBD1 for D (5 bases). The CDR3 has 14 residues. CDR1 MDHEN and CDR2 SYDVKM come from the germline V gene. V dropped 6 bases and J dropped 1 base, with 12 bases sitting between them.

This clonotype was found many times. The chain couples TRBV6-5 to TRBJ2-1; the D is unclear. The V and J ends lost 5 bases and 0 bases respectively, with 11 bases between them. This CDR3 is 15 amino acids long. CDR1 MNHEY and CDR2 SVGAGI come from the germline V gene. The CDR3 is CASSTTWSSYNEQFF. In DNA form, the CDR3 reads TGTGCCAGCAGTACAACATGGAGCTCCTACAATGAGCAGTTCTTC.

The chain carries TRBV20-1 and TRBJ1-5; TRBD1 is a possible D gene (5 bases). The V gene's germline CDR1 is DFQATT and CDR2 SNEGSKA (reference sequence). This CDR3 has 14 amino acids. Trimming pared 0 bases from V and 6 bases from J, leaving 12 bases between. The CDR3 bases are TGCAGTGCTAGAGATAGGCAGGGTGTTCAGCCCCAGCATTTT. Encoded protein: CSARDRQGVQPQHF.

This clonotype was seen more than once but under ten times. CDR3 coding DNA: TGCGCCAGCAAGTCTAGCGGGCAACCTAACAATGAGCAGTTCTTC. This encodes CASKSSGQPNNEQFF. The V and J genes are TRBV5-1 and TRBJ2-1; TRBD2 matches 8 bases. The germline CDR1 and CDR2 sequences are SGHRS and YFSETQ. The CDR3 extends over 15 amino acids. J lost 5 bases, V lost 6 bases, and 10 bases had no gene match.

This clonotype was counted many times. CDR3 sequence reads: CASSPGLAGGTGELFF. CDR3 nucleotide sequence: TGCGCCAGCAGCCCGGGACTAGCGGGAGGCACCGGGGAGCTGTTTTTT. This chain joins TRBV5-1 and TRBJ2-2; 15 nucleotides line up with TRBD2. V was clipped by 4 bases and J by 4 bases; unmatched bases: 2. The germline CDR1 and CDR2 sequences are SGHRS and YFSETQ. CDR3 length: 16 residues.

Many counts were recorded for this clonotype. The V and J genes are TRBV7-9 and TRBJ2-2, with D possibly TRBD1 on 6 matching bases. This CDR3 is 15 amino acids long. V gave up 4 bases and J gave up 1 base, with 10 bases separating them. Germline CDR1 SEHNR, CDR2 FQNEAQ (reference sequence). The CDR3: CASSYRTENTGELFF. In DNA form, the CDR3 reads TGTGCCAGCAGCTATCGGACAGAGAACACCGGGGAGCTGTTTTTT.

This clonotype was picked up many times. The chain recombines TRBV5-1 with TRBJ1-1; a possible D gene is TRBD1 (6 bases). Trimming removed 3 bases from V and 6 bases from J, with 12 bases in between. In germline, CDR1 is SGHRS, CDR2 YFSETQ. The CDR3 sequence is 13 residues long. Written as DNA, the CDR3 is TGCGCCAGCAGCTGGGCAGGGGATTCTGAAGCTTTCTTT. Encoded protein: CASSWAGDSEAFF.

Details on this clonotype: This could be a read error, since a much larger clone is one nucleotide away. V and J are TRBV10-2 and TRBJ2-1; weak D call: TRBD1 (6 bases). The CDR3 sequence is 16 residues long. Trimming stripped 8 bases from V and 4 bases from J, with 21 bases between. Germline CDR1 and CDR2: WSHSY and SAAADI. CDR3 protein: CASGEGTLEAYNEQFF. The CDR3 DNA reads as TGCGCCAGCGGGGAAGGGACACTGGAAGCTTACAATGAGCAGTTCTTC.

With regard to this clonotype: A much more abundant neighbour one base away suggests this may be a read error. This sequence joins TRBV6-5 and TRBJ2-3; tentatively, D is TRBD2 (5 bases). Trimming pared 8 bases from V and 2 bases from J, leaving 8 bases between. CDR1 MNHEY and CDR2 SVGAGI come from the germline V gene. This CDR3 has 12 residues. CDR3: CASRADTDTQYF. CDR3 nucleotide sequence: TGTGCCAGCCGAGCGGACACAGATACGCAGTATTTT.

This clonotype was observed many times. This rearrangement joins TRBV29-1 to TRBJ2-7; D not resolved. Germline V CDR1 and CDR2: SQVTM, ANQGSEA. There are 13 residues in the CDR3. V shed 7 bases and J shed 5 bases, with 18 bases lying between them. Here the CDR3 reads CSGYYVITDEQYF. The CDR3 DNA follows: TGCAGCGGGTACTATGTGATTACGGACGAGCAGTACTTC.

In its sample, this clonotype was seen a few times. The chain couples TRBV15 to TRBJ1-5; D call uncertain. Germline-derived CDR1 and CDR2 are LNHNV and YYDKDF (reference sequence). Between the trimmed V and J ends, which lost 0 bases and 11 bases, there was a span of 20 bases. This CDR3 spans 16 amino acids. The CDR3 spells CATSRDFGITQSTQHF. In DNA form, the CDR3 reads TGTGCCACCAGCAGAGATTTCGGAATCACGCAATCGACCCAGCATTTT.